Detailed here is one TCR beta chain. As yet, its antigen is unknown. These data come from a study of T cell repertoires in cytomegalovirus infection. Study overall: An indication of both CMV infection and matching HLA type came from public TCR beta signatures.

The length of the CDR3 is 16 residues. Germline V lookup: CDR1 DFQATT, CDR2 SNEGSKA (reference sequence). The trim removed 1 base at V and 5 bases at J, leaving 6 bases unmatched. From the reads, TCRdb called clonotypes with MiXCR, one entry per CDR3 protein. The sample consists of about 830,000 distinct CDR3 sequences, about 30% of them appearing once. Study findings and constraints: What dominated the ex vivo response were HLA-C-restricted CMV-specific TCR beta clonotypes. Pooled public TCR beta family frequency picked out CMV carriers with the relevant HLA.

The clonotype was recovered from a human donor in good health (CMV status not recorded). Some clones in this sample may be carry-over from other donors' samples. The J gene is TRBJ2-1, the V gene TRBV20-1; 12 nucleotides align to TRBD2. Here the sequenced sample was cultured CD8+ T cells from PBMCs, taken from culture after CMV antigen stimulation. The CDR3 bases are TGCAGTGCTAGAGCTAGCGGGGGGGCAAACGACAATGAGCAGTTCTTC. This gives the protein CSARASGGANDNEQFF.